The 8 T cell receptor beta chains presented below share a single source sample, sequenced in a study of identical twins. MiXCR was run by TCRdb on the 5' RACE reads, yielding one entry per CDR3 protein. This table has 250,000 to 350,000 distinct CDR3 sequences, 8% to 9.5% appearing once. These data were also filed under a second study, of yellow fever vaccine responses in identical twins.

Sequencing was performed on CD8+ T cells sorted from blood. These receptors originate from a woman younger than 35 in good health.

This clonotype was detected many times. This sequence joins TRBV10-3 and TRBJ2-1, with 9 nucleotides matching TRBD2. The CDR3 extends over 14 amino acids. With V trimmed by 6 bases and J by 7 bases, 7 bases remained unmatched. The germline CDR1 and CDR2 sequences are ENHRY and SYGVKD. The DNA of the CDR3 is TGTGCCATCAGGGGTCTAGCGGGAATAAATGAGCAGTTCTTC. Translation gives CAIRGLAGINEQFF.

This clonotype was seen only a few times. The V gene is TRBV11-2, the J gene TRBJ1-2; D not resolved. The CDR3 has 17 residues. Per germline, CDR1 SGHAT and CDR2 FQNNGV. Trimming took 1 base from V and 6 from J, leaving 21 bases between them. In DNA, the CDR3 is TGTGCCAGCAGCTTAGGTTTTTACAGAAAAAACTTGGATGGCTACACCTTC. This sequence encodes CASSLGFYRKNLDGYTF. Drawing the rest from reference TRBV11-2 and TRBJ1-2, the complete variable domain is EAGVAQSPRYKIIEKRQSVAFWCNPISGHATLYWYQQILGQGPKLLIQFQNNGVVDDSQLPKDRFSAERLKGVDSTLKIQPAKLEDSAVYLCASSLGFYRKNLDGYTFGSGTRLTVV.

This clonotype was seen a few times. V gene TRBV4-1 combines with J gene TRBJ2-7; D might be TRBD1 or TRBD2, each matching 5 bases. With 4 bases removed from V and 5 bases from J, the gap between germline ends came to 18 bases. This CDR3 contains 15 residues. Per the germline V gene, CDR1 is MGHRA and CDR2 is YSYEKL. The CDR3 coding sequence is TGCGCCAGCAGCCCTGGACACCCCCTGAGGGACGAGCAGTACTTC. Translation: CASSPGHPLRDEQYF.

The chain joins TRBV28 to TRBJ1-1; the match to TRBD1 covers 9 bases. Trimming removed 6 bases from V and 3 bases from J; junction bases left unmatched: 8. Germline V gene data show CDR1 as MDHEN and CDR2 as SYDVKM. This CDR3 has 15 amino acids. CDR3 protein: CASRPAGTGYTEAFF. In DNA form, the CDR3 reads TGTGCCAGCAGACCCGCCGGGACAGGGTACACTGAAGCTTTCTTT. The complete variable domain, with remaining parts taken from reference TRBV28 and TRBJ1-1, reads DVKVTQSSRYLVKRTGEKVFLECVQDMDHENMFWYRQDPGLGLRLIYFSYDVKMKEKGDIPEGYSVSREKKERFSLILESASTNQTSMYLCASRPAGTGYTEAFFGQGTRLTVV.

This clonotype was counted only a few times. The V gene is TRBV14, the J gene TRBJ2-1; possibly TRBD2 for D (5 bases). The V gene's germline CDR1 is SGHDN and CDR2 FVKESK. V was trimmed by 5 bases and J by 8 bases, leaving 13 bases between them. The CDR3 consists of 13 residues. The CDR3 DNA sequence: TGTGCCAGCAGCGAACCACTAGTCGATGAGCAGTTCTTC. Its protein product is CASSEPLVDEQFF.

This clonotype occurred many times. The genes are TRBV7-2 and TRBJ2-5; 9 bases map to TRBD1. There are 16 residues in the CDR3. The junction had 11 bases not matched to a gene; V was cut back by 5 bases and J by 4 bases. Germline V gene data show CDR1 as SGHTA and CDR2 as FQGNSA. This CDR3 reads CASSPATGGVTETQYF. CDR3 sequence (DNA): TGTGCCAGCAGCCCGGCGACAGGGGGGGTTACAGAGACCCAGTACTTC.

This clonotype was observed many times. This sequence joins TRBV7-9 and TRBJ1-1; D is undetermined. CDR3 length: 15 amino acids. Trimming left V 0 bases short and J 2 bases short, with 10 bases between. The V gene's germline CDR1 is SEHNR and CDR2 FQNEAQ (reference sequence). The CDR3 loop reads CASSLALGGNTEAFF. The CDR3 bases are TGTGCCAGCAGCTTAGCCCTAGGAGGAAACACTGAAGCTTTCTTT.

The chain has TRBV4-3 and TRBJ2-5, with 9 positions matching TRBD2. CDR1 LGHNA and CDR2 YSLEER come from the germline V gene. J lost 5 bases, V lost 4 bases, and 17 bases had no gene match. The CDR3 covers 18 residues. The CDR3: CASSPSRGSVREGETQYF. CDR3 bases: TGCGCCAGCAGCCCCTCCAGGGGATCGGTGCGGGAGGGCGAGACCCAGTACTTC.